This is a list of T cell receptor beta chains from one sample in a study of shared clonotypes between healthy human individuals. TCRdb keeps only in-frame clones here, not all; method: immunoSEQ multiplex PCR. The sample consists of roughly 700,000 clones, about nine tenths of them appearing once. The sequencing sample was made of memory CD8+ T cells from PBMCs. The receptors come from a man aged 18 to 29 in good health. Some clones in this sample may be carry-over from other donors' samples. Both conserved end residues are part of each CDR3. Each record gives: D gene, clone size, J gene, V gene, CDR3 DNA, CDR3 protein. D genes are given only for firm matches. The listing skips clone size in some rows; elsewhere it reads once, few, many or a size class.

D: TRBD1
size: NA
J: TRBJ1-1
V: TRBV6-1
DNA: TGTGCCAGCGTTAGGTTGACAGGGGCCAACACTGAAGCTTTCTTT
CDR3: CASVRLTGANTEAFF

D: TRBD2
size: NA
J: TRBJ2-7
V: TRBV11-2
DNA: TGTGCCAGCAGCTTAGGCGGGAGCTCCTACGAGCAGTACTTC
CDR3: CASSLGGSSYEQYF

D: TRBD2
size: NA
J: TRBJ2-5
V: TRBV28
DNA: TGTGCCAGCAGTGCGGAACGGGAGGGCCACGAGACCCAGTACTTC
CDR3: CASSAEREGHETQYF

D: NA
size: NA
J: TRBJ2-7
V: TRBV27
DNA: TGTGCCAGCAGTTTTTTAAAGGGCGAGCAGTACTTC
CDR3: CASSFLKGEQYF

D: NA
size: NA
J: TRBJ2-7
V: TRBV4-1
DNA: TGCGCCACCCGGGGTGCCTACGAGCAGTACTTC
CDR3: CATRGAYEQYF

D: NA
size: once
J: TRBJ2-7
V: TRBV7-2
DNA: TGTGCCAGCAGCTTATATCCCGCTAGCGTGTCCTACGAGCAGTACTTC
CDR3: CASSLYPASVSYEQYF

D: TRBD2
size: once
J: TRBJ2-2
V: TRBV28
DNA: TGTGCCAGCAGGCCAACTAGCGGCAACACCGGGGAGCTGTTTTTT
CDR3: CASRPTSGNTGELFF

D: NA
size: NA
J: TRBJ2-3
V: TRBV27
DNA: TGTGCCAGCAGTCAGGGTTCTAGCACAGATACGCAGTATTTT
CDR3: CASSQGSSTDTQYF

D: NA
size: NA
J: TRBJ1-4
V: TRBV5-1
DNA: TGCGCCAGCAGCCCCTCCTCCGACAGAACTAATGAAAAACTGTTTTTT
CDR3: CASSPSSDRTNEKLFF

D: TRBD2
size: NA
J: TRBJ2-2
V: TRBV7-9
DNA: TGTGCCAGCAGCCCCAGGACTAGCGGGAGTCAGAACACCGGGGAGCTGTTTTTT
CDR3: CASSPRTSGSQNTGELFF

D: NA
size: NA
J: TRBJ1-2
V: TRBV14
DNA: TGTGCCAGCAGCCTCGGGGCCTATGGCTACACCTTC
CDR3: CASSLGAYGYTF

D: NA
size: once
J: TRBJ2-4
V: TRBV9
DNA: TGTGCCAGCAGCGTAGAACAGGGAAACATTCAGTACTTC
CDR3: CASSVEQGNIQYF

D: NA
size: NA
J: TRBJ2-2
V: TRBV30
DNA: TGTGCCTGGAGTACCCCCCTGGGGGCGGGGAGGACCGGGGAGCTGTTTTTT
CDR3: CAWSTPLGAGRTGELFF

D: NA
size: NA
J: TRBJ2-7
V: TRBV7-9
DNA: TGTGCCAGCAGCCCGAGATTGGTTAGCGTGCACGAGCAGTACTTC
CDR3: CASSPRLVSVHEQYF

D: TRBD1
size: NA
J: TRBJ1-2
V: TRBV7-9
DNA: TGTGCCAGCAGCTTAGCAGGGGGCCATGGCTACACCTTC
CDR3: CASSLAGGHGYTF

D: NA
size: NA
J: TRBJ2-7
V: TRBV4-3
DNA: TGCGCCAGCAGCCAAGGTGAAGGGTCCTACGAGCAGTACTTC
CDR3: CASSQGEGSYEQYF

D: NA
size: NA
J: TRBJ1-4
V: TRBV4-2
DNA: TGTGCCAGCAGCCAAGATCGAGGCAGCAACGAAAAACTGTTTTTT
CDR3: CASSQDRGSNEKLFF

D: TRBD2
size: NA
J: TRBJ2-4
V: TRBV2
DNA: TGTGCCAGCAGTGAAGCCGGGGAGGGGGCCAAAAACATTCAGTACTTC
CDR3: CASSEAGEGAKNIQYF

D: NA
size: NA
J: TRBJ2-1
V: TRBV10-1
DNA: TGCGCCAGCTCGGCTCGGGACCGTACCTACAATGAGCAGTTCTTC
CDR3: CASSARDRTYNEQFF

D: NA
size: NA
J: TRBJ2-7
V: TRBV6-1
DNA: TGTGCCAGCACCGAGCTCGGGTCCTCCTACGAGCAGTACTTC
CDR3: CASTELGSSYEQYF

D: NA
size: NA
J: TRBJ2-7
V: TRBV5-4
DNA: TGTGCCAGCAGCTTTAACGGAAACTCCTACGAGCAGTACTTC
CDR3: CASSFNGNSYEQYF

D: NA
size: once
J: TRBJ2-7
V: TRBV6-6
DNA: TGTGCCAGCAGTTACGAGGGACGGATCTACGAGCAGTACTTC
CDR3: CASSYEGRIYEQYF

D: TRBD2
size: NA
J: TRBJ2-5
V: TRBV27
DNA: TGTGCCAGCAGCCACCTACCACAAAGGGGCGGGAGGGAGACCCAGTACTTC
CDR3: CASSHLPQRGGRETQYF

D: NA
size: NA
J: TRBJ2-4
V: TRBV18
DNA: TGTGCCAGCTCACCACCGTGGTCGCGTCTAGCCAAAAACATTCAGTACTTC
CDR3: CASSPPWSRLAKNIQYF

D: TRBD1
size: NA
J: TRBJ1-5
V: TRBV4-1
DNA: TGCGCCAGCAGCCAAGATTTGGAGGGGGCGAGTCAGCCCCAGCATTTT
CDR3: CASSQDLEGASQPQHF

D: NA
size: once
J: TRBJ2-5
V: TRBV11-2
DNA: TGTGCCAGCAGCCGGGGACGGTACCAAGAGACCCAGTACTTC
CDR3: CASSRGRYQETQYF

D: TRBD1
size: NA
J: TRBJ2-3
V: TRBV5-1
DNA: TGCGCCAGCAGCTTGGGACAGGGGTTGGATACGCAGTATTTT
CDR3: CASSLGQGLDTQYF

D: TRBD2
size: NA
J: TRBJ2-3
V: TRBV7-2
DNA: TGTGCCAGCAGCCCGACTAGCGGGAGGGCCGGAAATACGCAGTATTTT
CDR3: CASSPTSGRAGNTQYF

D: TRBD2
size: NA
J: TRBJ2-3
V: TRBV15
DNA: TGTGCCACCAGCAGATGGGCGGGGGGGCATCGCCTCACAGATACGCAGTATTTT
CDR3: CATSRWAGGHRLTDTQYF

D: NA
size: NA
J: TRBJ2-1
V: TRBV14
DNA: TGTGCCAGCAGCCAAGATCGGTCTAGGACAAATGAGCAGTTCTTC
CDR3: CASSQDRSRTNEQFF

D: NA
size: NA
J: TRBJ1-4
V: TRBV11-2
DNA: TGTGCCAGCAGCTTGGTAGGGGTTGAAAAACTGTTTTTT
CDR3: CASSLVGVEKLFF

D: TRBD2
size: NA
J: TRBJ2-1
V: TRBV6-5
DNA: TGTGCCAGCAGTTATCGGCTAGCGGGCTCCTACAATGAGCAGTTCTTC
CDR3: CASSYRLAGSYNEQFF

D: TRBD2
size: NA
J: TRBJ2-7
V: TRBV6-5
DNA: TGTGCCAGCATGCTAACAGGGGCACTAGCGGGCGAGCAGTACTTC
CDR3: CASMLTGALAGEQYF

D: TRBD1
size: once
J: TRBJ2-2
V: TRBV7-9
DNA: TGTGCCAGCAGTTCCAGGACAGGGGCGGACACCGGGGAGCTGTTTTTT
CDR3: CASSSRTGADTGELFF

D: TRBD2
size: NA
J: TRBJ2-5
V: TRBV7-9
DNA: TGTGCCAGCAGCTTAGCGGCTAGCGGGATGGTAGAGACCCAGTACTTC
CDR3: CASSLAASGMVETQYF

D: NA
size: NA
J: TRBJ1-3
V: TRBV7-8
DNA: TGTGCCAGCAGCTTAATGGCGGGAGTCAGCTCTGGAAACACCATATATTTT
CDR3: CASSLMAGVSSGNTIYF

D: NA
size: NA
J: TRBJ2-7
V: TRBV6-5
DNA: TGTGCCAGCAGGGGACAAGGATCCTACGAGCAGTACTTC
CDR3: CASRGQGSYEQYF

D: NA
size: NA
J: TRBJ2-7
V: TRBV27
DNA: TGTGCCAGCAGTTCGAACCCCTTATACGAGCAGTACTTC
CDR3: CASSSNPLYEQYF

D: TRBD2
size: NA
J: TRBJ2-7
V: TRBV27
DNA: TGTGCCAGCAGTATATTAGCGGGAGCGGTCCACGAGCAGTACTTC
CDR3: CASSILAGAVHEQYF

D: TRBD2
size: NA
J: TRBJ2-7
V: TRBV30
DNA: TGTGCCTGGAGTGGGACTAGCGGGAGGGCTCACGAGCAGTACTTC
CDR3: CAWSGTSGRAHEQYF

D: NA
size: NA
J: TRBJ2-5
V: TRBV28
DNA: TGTGCCAGCAGTCCTCCTGGACACTTTATGGGCCAAGAGACCCAGTACTTC
CDR3: CASSPPGHFMGQETQYF

D: NA
size: NA
J: TRBJ1-2
V: TRBV27
DNA: TGTGCCAGCAGCGGTGGGTATGGCTACACCTTC
CDR3: CASSGGYGYTF

D: TRBD2
size: NA
J: TRBJ2-2
V: TRBV15
DNA: TGTGCCACCAGCAGAGATTCCCGGACTAGCGGTCGCTGGGCCGGGGAGCTGTTTTTT
CDR3: CATSRDSRTSGRWAGELFF

D: NA
size: few
J: TRBJ1-1
V: TRBV6-5
DNA: TGTGCCAGCAGTTACTCGATGCAGGGGACTGAAGCTTTCTTT
CDR3: CASSYSMQGTEAFF

D: NA
size: NA
J: TRBJ1-4
V: TRBV15
DNA: TGTGCCACCAGTCTCAGGGCGGATGAAAAACTGTTTTTT
CDR3: CATSLRADEKLFF

D: TRBD1
size: NA
J: TRBJ1-1
V: TRBV4-1
DNA: TGCGCCAGCAGCATACCCGGGACAGCCATGAACACTGAAGCTTTCTTT
CDR3: CASSIPGTAMNTEAFF

D: NA
size: NA
J: TRBJ2-1
V: TRBV30
DNA: TGTGCCTGGAGTGTAGAGAGTTGGAATCCTACCTACAATGAGCAGTTCTTC
CDR3: CAWSVESWNPTYNEQFF

D: NA
size: NA
J: TRBJ2-1
V: TRBV29-1
DNA: TGCAGCTTCCTTCTAGCATATGAGCAGTTCTTC
CDR3: CSFLLAYEQFF

D: NA
size: NA
J: TRBJ1-2
V: TRBV7-9
DNA: TGTGCCAGCAGCTCAATAGAAGGGGCGACCGGCGAAGGCTACACCTTC
CDR3: CASSSIEGATGEGYTF